A selection of T cell receptor beta chains follows, all from one sample in a study of cytomegalovirus exposure and HLA in healthy donors. Libraries were prepared by immunoSEQ multiplex PCR; TCRdb keeps only in-frame clonotypes and omits some of them. The data contain tens of thousands of clones, roughly four fifths of them singletons. The specimen sequenced was PBMCs. All receptors derive from a man aged 25-45 years in good health and CMV-seronegative. Both conserved end residues are part of each CDR3. The D gene is left open where the match is weak. Not every row has a clone size; where given, it reads once, few, many or a size class.

V gene	clone size	J gene	D gene	CDR3 DNA	CDR3 protein
TRBV7-2	NA	TRBJ1-1	TRBD1	TGTGCCAGCAGCACCAACAGGGGGCTTGAAGCTTTCTTT	CASSTNRGLEAFF
TRBV5-1	NA	TRBJ2-3	NA	TGCGCCAGCAGCTTAGTAGATCTCCTAGATACGCAGTATTTT	CASSLVDLLDTQYF
TRBV14	NA	TRBJ1-2	NA	TGTGCCAGCAGCCAAGGTCTTAGGGGGAGAGGTGGCGGCTACACCTTC	CASSQGLRGRGGGYTF
TRBV10-3	NA	TRBJ2-6	TRBD1	TGTGCCATCAGGCGGGACAGGGTTTACGGGGTCACTGGGGCCAACGTCCTGACTTTC	CAIRRDRVYGVTGANVLTF
TRBV7-9	NA	TRBJ1-4	NA	TGTGCCAGCAGCCCCAGGGGCGTGGATGAAAAACTGTTTTTT	CASSPRGVDEKLFF
TRBV7-2	NA	TRBJ1-1	NA	TGTGCCAGCAGCTTACAGGGTCTAGGTTTAGGGAACACTGAAGCTTTCTTT	CASSLQGLGLGNTEAFF
TRBV6-6	few	TRBJ1-4	TRBD1	TGTGCCAGCAGACCGACTCCGGGACAGGGGGATGAAAAACTGTTTTTT	CASRPTPGQGDEKLFF
TRBV11-3	NA	TRBJ2-3	TRBD1	TGTGCCAGCAGCTCTAGGACAGGGGCCCGCACAGATACGCAGTATTTT	CASSSRTGARTDTQYF
TRBV11-3	NA	TRBJ1-1	NA	TGTGCCAGCAGCTTACCGTCGGGGAAGGAAGCTTTCTTT	CASSLPSGKEAFF
TRBV29-1	NA	TRBJ1-2	NA	TGCAGCGCGGAAAAACAGGGTTCGGGCTACACCTTC	CSAEKQGSGYTF
TRBV11-3	NA	TRBJ2-5	NA	TGTGCCAGCAGCGGAGCCCAAGAGACCCAGTACTTC	CASSGAQETQYF
TRBV7-3	NA	TRBJ2-1	NA	TGTGCCAGCAGCTCCTCCCTCTCCAATGAGCAGTTCTTC	CASSSSLSNEQFF
TRBV7-2	NA	TRBJ2-7	TRBD1	TGTGCCAGCAGCCTGGGGACAGAGACCTACGAGCAGTACTTC	CASSLGTETYEQYF
TRBV5-8	NA	TRBJ1-4	TRBD1	TGTGCCAGCAGCTTTGAGGGACAGGGCGTAAAACTGTTTTTT	CASSFEGQGVKLFF
TRBV5-5	NA	TRBJ1-5	TRBD1	TGTGCCAGCAGCCCTGAACAGGGGTCCCAGCATTTT	CASSPEQGSQHF
TRBV7-6	NA	TRBJ1-4	NA	TGTGCCAGCACCCAAACTAGAGGTGAAAAACTGTTTTTT	CASTQTRGEKLFF
TRBV6-5	NA	TRBJ1-4	NA	TGTGCCAGCACACGAGCGGGGTCGAGTGAAAAACTGTTTTTT	CASTRAGSSEKLFF
TRBV7-6	NA	TRBJ1-4	TRBD1	TGTGCCAGCAGCTACAATCGGCAGGGGGCGCAGGATGAAAAACTGTTTTTT	CASSYNRQGAQDEKLFF
TRBV9	NA	TRBJ1-1	NA	TGTGCCAGCAGCGTTGCGGGGTTCACTGAAGCTTTCTTT	CASSVAGFTEAFF
TRBV19	NA	TRBJ1-1	NA	TGTGCCTCTAGCGTTCCCCGCCCCACTGAAGCTTTCTTT	CASSVPRPTEAFF
TRBV5-1	few	TRBJ1-1	NA	TGCGCCAGCAGCTTGAGATCTGGCCGCGGGTCGACGAACACTGAAGCTTTCTTT	CASSLRSGRGSTNTEAFF